This TCR beta chain was sequenced during a study of T-cell reconstitution after alpha-beta-depleted transplantation in children. The study, taken as a whole, reports: At one year after transplant, newly produced T cells mostly accounted for T-cell counts and diversity.

Trimming took off 3 bases at V and 3 bases at J, with 13 bases between the two ends. This CDR3 contains 15 residues. Unique molecular identifiers were incorporated when the TCRbeta library was constructed. TCRdb processed the PCR reads anew with MiXCR; each CDR3 protein has one entry. The table shows over 85,000 distinct CDR3 sequences, with around 7.8% occurring only once. As for this clonotype: What it recognizes is unknown.

The clonotype comes from a boy aged 2 to 10 with acute lymphoblastic leukemia, due to receive a stem cell transplant. The chain carries TRBV12-3 or TRBV12-4 and TRBJ2-3; tentatively, D is TRBD1 (8 bases). The sequences come from PBMCs, collected before TCRalphabeta/CD19-depleted stem cell transplant. CDR3: CASSLAQGGTDTQYF. For the CDR3, the DNA is TGTGCCAGCAGTTTGGCACAGGGGGGGACAGATACGCAGTATTTT.